These 25 T cell receptor beta chains were all obtained from the same sample, sequenced in a study of human thymus T cells (TCRdb year 2020). The library came from the immunoSEQ multiplex PCR assay. TCRdb limited this immuneACCESS table to in-frame rearrangements with V and J called. A share of clones is missing; checked studies link under half to unresolved V genes, and the rest is unexplained. The sample table holds approximately 70,000 clones, of which 85% to 95% were seen once. Of the sample, about 0.03% falls within the top ten clones. Thymus tissue was collected as surgical resects that were removed during corrective cardiac surgery. Specimen: thymus tissue. Source of these receptors: a girl in the first two years of life with a congenital heart defect but otherwise immunologically healthy.

The J gene is TRBJ2-7, the V gene TRBV4-1; maybe TRBD1 (6 bases). Germline V gene data show CDR1 as MGHRA and CDR2 as YSYEKL. Trimming stripped 4 bases from V and 2 bases from J, with 15 bases between. This CDR3 region has 15 residues. The CDR3 is CASSRTGTRTYEQYF. CDR3 nucleotides: TGCGCCAGCAGCCGAACCGGGACAAGGACCTACGAGCAGTACTTC.

The chain combines TRBV11-2 with TRBJ1-4; possible D gene TRBD1, 5 bases. The V and J ends lost 4 bases and 6 bases respectively, with 15 bases between them. The CDR3 runs 15 residues. The germline CDR1 and CDR2 sequences are SGHAT and FQNNGV. The CDR3 DNA sequence: TGTGCCAGCAGCTCTTGGGGGGGGTTGTATGAAAAACTGTTTTTT. Translated, it gives CASSSWGGLYEKLFF.

V usage is TRBV5-6 and J usage is TRBJ1-1; D is unclear. Germline CDR1 is SGHDT and CDR2 is YYEEEE. The CDR3 has 11 residues. The germline V and J ends were trimmed by 0 bases and 4 bases, with 1 base remaining between them. This CDR3 reads CASSLATEAFF. The CDR3 nucleotides read TGTGCCAGCAGCTTGGCCACTGAAGCTTTCTTT.

The V call is TRBV6-1, the J call TRBJ1-2; 7 nucleotides agree with TRBD1. V lost 4 bases to trimming and J lost 8 bases; unmatched junction nucleotides: 7. The CDR3 sequence is 13 residues long. Germline V gene sequence: CDR1 MNHNS, CDR2 SASEGT. In nucleotides, the CDR3 is TGTGCCAGCAGTGGAAAACAGGGGTGGGGCTACACCTTC. It codes for CASSGKQGWGYTF.

The V gene is TRBV10-2, the J gene TRBJ1-2; 8 bases fit TRBD1. Trimming removed 6 bases from V and 2 bases from J; junction bases left unmatched: 2. The CDR3 loop spans 13 amino acids. Per germline, CDR1 WSHSY and CDR2 SAAADI. The CDR3 loop reads CASRGQVNYGYTF. The CDR3 DNA reads TGCGCCAGCAGGGGACAGGTCAACTATGGCTACACCTTC.

The chain uses TRBV5-1 and TRBJ2-1; D possibly uses TRBD1 or TRBD2 (7 bases each). The CDR3 is 19 amino acids. V was pared by 0 bases and J by 1 base, with 20 bases between. The germline V gene has CDR1 SGHRS and CDR2 YFSETQ. CDR3 sequence: CASSLVGQEGLVSYNEQFF. For the CDR3, the DNA is TGCGCCAGCAGCTTGGTAGGACAGGAAGGACTAGTGTCCTACAATGAGCAGTTCTTC.

Details on this clone: A read error is likely, as this CDR3 ends without the conserved phenylalanine or tryptophan. The rearrangement uses TRBV11-3 and TRBJ1-2; TRBD1 agrees at 9 bases. V trimming: 5 bases; J trimming: 0 bases; junction bases outside the gene matches: 10. Germline CDR1 reads SGHNT; CDR2 reads YENEEA. The CDR3 covers 17 residues. CDR3 nucleotides: TGTGCCAGCAGCCCTGGACAGGGGCCGCGTCCTAACTATGGCTACACCCTC. Protein sequence: CASSPGQGPRPNYGYTL.

The chain employs TRBV6-1 and TRBJ1-2; D is unclear. The CDR3 consists of 14 residues. Trimming stripped 2 bases from V and 8 bases from J, with 15 bases between. Germline V gives CDR1 MNHNS, CDR2 SASEGT. CDR3 sequence reads: CASSEHYGIVGYTF. In DNA form, the CDR3 reads TGTGCCAGCAGTGAACATTACGGGATCGTCGGCTACACCTTC.

The chain has TRBV6-6 and TRBJ2-5; D unclear. There are 12 residues in the CDR3. Trimming took off 6 bases at V and 5 bases at J, with 10 bases between the two ends. Germline V gene data show CDR1 as MNHNY and CDR2 as SVGAGI (reference sequence). This CDR3 is CASSRQWETQYF. As DNA, the CDR3 is TGTGCCAGCAGCCGCCAGTGGGAGACCCAGTACTTC.

This chain connects TRBV5-1 to TRBJ2-5; 7 bases map to TRBD1. This CDR3 has 13 residues. The trim removed 4 bases at V and 3 bases at J, leaving 3 bases unmatched. CDR1 and CDR2 (germline): SGHRS, YFSETQ. DNA of the CDR3: TGCGCCAGCAGCGGGGGACAGAAAGAGACCCAGTACTTC. Translation: CASSGGQKETQYF.

V gene TRBV18 combines with J gene TRBJ2-3, with unresolved D. The CDR3 is 15 amino acids. V was trimmed by 3 bases and J by 2 bases, leaving 12 bases between them. The germline gives CDR1 KGHSH, CDR2 LQKENI. CDR3 nucleotide sequence: TGTGCCAGCTCACCCGATCTGGAATCCACAGATACGCAGTATTTT. It specifies CASSPDLESTDTQYF. Based on the CDR3 plus reference TRBV18 and TRBJ2-3, the full variable domain is NAGVMQNPRHLVRRRGQEARLRCSPMKGHSHVYWYRQLPEEGLKFMVYLQKENIIDESGMPKERFSAEFPKEGPSILRIQQVVRGDSAAYFCASSPDLESTDTQYFGPGTRLTVL.

The V and J genes are TRBV5-1 and TRBJ2-7; D unresolved. Germline loops: CDR1 SGHRS, CDR2 YFSETQ. The CDR3 consists of 13 residues. Trimming left V 3 bases short and J 4 bases short, with 11 bases between. The DNA of the CDR3 is TGCGCCAGCAGCTGCGGACCGGAGTACGAGCAGTACTTC. Its protein is CASSCGPEYEQYF.

The V call is TRBV21-1, the J call TRBJ2-1; TRBD1 was called by the table and not checked on the DNA. TRBV21-1 is a pseudogene locus. This CDR3 comprises 17 residues. The CDR3 protein is CASSKEPPRQGFFEQFF. DNA for the CDR3: TGTGCCAGCAGCAAAGAGCCCCCTAGACAGGGGTTTTTCGAGCAGTTCTTC.

This clone was seen a handful of times. The chain recombines TRBV2 with TRBJ1-2; D not certain. CDR1 is SNHLY, CDR2 FYNNEI, per germline. The CDR3 length is 13 residues. V was cut by 8 bases and J by 5 bases, with 15 bases left in between. The CDR3 DNA reads as TGTGCCAGCTCCCCAGGAAGAGGGTATGGCTACACCTTC. Its protein product is CASSPGRGYGYTF.

As for this clone: Its ends do not fully match the called genes, so a read error is possible. The chain couples TRBV11-2 to TRBJ2-7; D possibly corresponds to TRBD2 (6 bases). Per germline, CDR1 SGHAT and CDR2 FQNNGV. The length of the CDR3 is 14 residues. As DNA, the CDR3 is TGTGCCAGCAGTCCAGCATGGGACTCCGACGAGCAGTACTTC. It specifies CASSPAWDSDEQYF.

The chain recombines TRBV18 with TRBJ2-1, with TRBD2 matching over 9 bases. This CDR3 is built from 20 residues. Germline assignment: CDR1 KGHSH and CDR2 LQKENI. Unmatched junction bases numbered 15, after V lost 3 bases and J lost 0 bases. CDR3 sequence reads: CASSPTSGETQESSYNEQFF. The CDR3 nucleotides read TGTGCCAGCTCACCGACTAGCGGCGAGACCCAAGAGAGCTCCTACAATGAGCAGTTCTTC.

The genes are TRBV2 and TRBJ2-1, with D possibly being TRBD2 (6 bases). Deletions cut 5 bases from V and 5 bases from J, with 16 bases between. The length of the CDR3 is 15 residues. Per the germline V gene, CDR1 is SNHLY and CDR2 is FYNNEI. CDR3 sequence (DNA): TGTGCCAGCAGTCCCGGAAGGAGGGGTAACAATGAGCAGTTCTTC. Translated: CASSPGRRGNNEQFF. Combining the CDR3 with reference TRBV2 and TRBJ2-1 gives the whole variable domain EPEVTQTPSHQVTQMGQEVILRCVPISNHLYFYWYRQILGQKVEFLVSFYNNEISEKSEIFDDQFSVERPDGSNFTLKIRSTKLEDSAMYFCASSPGRRGNNEQFFGPGTRLTVL.

This clone is a singleton in its sample. This rearrangement joins TRBV11-3 to TRBJ1-1; 7 bases line up with TRBD1. The V segment lost 5 bases and the J segment 7 bases; nucleotides outside the gene matches: 7. The CDR3 has 13 residues. Germline assignment: CDR1 SGHNT and CDR2 YENEEA. The CDR3, as DNA: TGTGCCAGCAGCCCCGGACAGGACCTTGAAGCTTTCTTT. This sequence encodes CASSPGQDLEAFF.

The chain uses TRBV7-2 and TRBJ1-2; D gene ambiguous. This CDR3 region has 11 residues. The germline V and J ends were trimmed by 1 base and 6 bases, with 3 bases remaining between them. Looked up from germline, CDR1 is SGHTA and CDR2 is FQGNSA. This CDR3 reads CASSLENGYTF. The CDR3 coding sequence is TGTGCCAGCAGCTTAGAAAATGGCTACACCTTC.

The chain carries TRBV18 and TRBJ2-6, with D unclear. The germline CDR1 and CDR2 sequences are KGHSH and LQKENI. The CDR3 length is 17 residues. V lost 3 bases, J lost 2 bases, and 14 bases lay in between. The CDR3 sequence is CASSPQVLIAGANVLTF. CDR3 bases: TGTGCCAGCTCACCCCAGGTTTTAATTGCTGGGGCCAACGTCCTGACTTTC.

This clone has just a few counts. The V and J genes are TRBV9 and TRBJ1-5; no definite D call. This CDR3 comprises 15 residues. Germline CDR1 and CDR2: SGDLS and YYNGEE. Between the trimmed V and J ends, which lost 3 bases and 0 bases, there was a span of 10 bases. The CDR3 sequence: CASSGRCYSNQPQHF. CDR3 nucleotides: TGTGCCAGCAGCGGACGGTGCTATAGCAATCAGCCCCAGCATTTT.

The CDR3 DNA reads TGTGCCAGCAGCTTAGTACCGGAGTTTTCGGACCGATACTACGAGCAGTACTTC. Translating it yields CASSLVPEFSDRYYEQYF. The gene calls are TRBV7-2 and TRBJ2-7, with D uncertain. V was cut by 1 base and J by 3 bases, with 22 bases left in between. CDR1 is SGHTA and CDR2 is FQGNSA in the germline V gene. CDR3 length: 18 residues.

This clone came up once. The V call is TRBV2, the J call TRBJ2-2; D uncertain. This CDR3 region has 13 residues. V was pared by 5 bases and J by 7 bases, with 11 bases between. Germline CDR1 reads SNHLY; CDR2 reads FYNNEI. DNA for the CDR3: TGTGCCAGCAGTCGGATAGTTGGCGGGGAGCTGTTTTTT. Translated, it gives CASSRIVGGELFF. The entire variable domain, with the rest obtained from reference TRBV2 and TRBJ2-2, is as follows: EPEVTQTPSHQVTQMGQEVILRCVPISNHLYFYWYRQILGQKVEFLVSFYNNEISEKSEIFDDQFSVERPDGSNFTLKIRSTKLEDSAMYFCASSRIVGGELFFGEGSRLTVL.

The J gene is TRBJ2-7, the V gene TRBV6-6; 7 nucleotides align to TRBD2. Losses at the gene ends were 1 base for V and 2 bases for J; bases not matched to a gene: 5. CDR3 length equals 15 residues. CDR1 is MNHNY, CDR2 SVGAGI, per germline (reference sequence). In DNA, the CDR3 is TGTGCCAGCAGTTACTGGAGGGGAGGGCCCTACGAGCAGTACTTC. Translating it yields CASSYWRGGPYEQYF.

The rearrangement links TRBV11-2 to TRBJ1-1; 7 nucleotides align to TRBD1. The CDR3 loop spans 14 amino acids. The junction had 6 bases not matched to a gene; V was cut back by 3 bases and J by 5 bases. In germline, CDR1 is SGHAT, CDR2 FQNNGV. The CDR3: CASSLGRGRTEAFF. CDR3 nucleotide sequence: TGTGCCAGCAGCTTGGGCAGGGGGAGGACTGAAGCTTTCTTT.